Below, 28 T cell receptor beta chains from the same sample are listed, as sequenced in a study of identical twins. TCRdb fed the 5' RACE reads into MiXCR, producing one record per CDR3 protein. This table holds about 890,000 distinct CDR3 sequences, about 12% found once. The sample also formed part of further work on yellow fever vaccine responses in identical twins.

The specimen sequenced was PBMCs. The receptors derive from a woman younger than 35 in good health.

This clonotype was seen ten or more times. V usage is TRBV14 and J usage is TRBJ2-5; 7 bases fit TRBD1. Germline CDR1 is SGHDN and CDR2 is FVKESK. The V and J ends lost 2 bases and 4 bases, in that order; junction bases with no gene match: 7. The CDR3 length is 15 residues. This CDR3 is CASSQMTGLGETQYF. In DNA, the CDR3 is TGTGCCAGCAGCCAAATGACAGGGTTGGGAGAGACCCAGTACTTC.

In its sample, this clonotype was seen a few times. The rearrangement uses TRBV20-1 and TRBJ1-5; 9 bases agree with TRBD1. This CDR3 region has 16 residues. V gave up 0 bases and J gave up 0 bases; unmatched junction bases: 3. The V gene's germline CDR1 is DFQATT and CDR2 SNEGSKA (reference sequence). The DNA for the CDR3 is TGCAGTGCTAGAGATTTACAGGGGGCTAGCAATCAGCCCCAGCATTTT. This translates into CSARDLQGASNQPQHF.

The chain links TRBV12-3 or TRBV12-4 to TRBJ1-5; no clear D gene. The CDR3 covers 16 residues. V was clipped by 3 bases and J by 1 base, with 13 bases between them. CDR3 sequence reads: CASSFFGQTSNQPQHF. As DNA, the CDR3 is TGTGCCAGCAGTTTTTTTGGTCAGACAAGCAATCAGCCCCAGCATTTT.

V usage is TRBV5-1 and J usage is TRBJ2-5, with TRBD2 identical over 9 bases. The germline V gene encodes CDR1 SGHRS and CDR2 YFSETQ. Trimming cost V 1 base and J 2 bases; bases outside gene matches: 9. The CDR3 consists of 17 residues. The CDR3, as DNA: TGCGCCAGCAGCTTGTACATGGCTAGCGGGGCTCAAGAGACCCAGTACTTC. Translated: CASSLYMASGAQETQYF.

The rearrangement joins TRBV12-3 or TRBV12-4 to TRBJ2-5, with D unclear. The length of the CDR3 is 13 residues. V lost 5 bases to trimming and J lost 5 bases, with 12 bases between them. The CDR3: CASSRHPRETQYF. CDR3 bases: TGTGCCAGCAGTCGCCACCCGAGGGAGACCCAGTACTTC.

The chain links TRBV29-1 to TRBJ2-1, with TRBD2 identical over 14 bases. V lost 3 bases, J lost 1 base, and 5 bases stayed unmatched. Germline lookup yields CDR1 SQVTM and CDR2 ANQGSEA. The CDR3 sequence is 17 residues long. The CDR3: CSVEGLAGVGSYNEQFF. The CDR3 region has the DNA TGCAGCGTTGAGGGACTAGCGGGAGTGGGGTCCTACAATGAGCAGTTCTTC.

This clonotype was recorded many times. The chain employs TRBV9 and TRBJ1-4; D not resolved. This CDR3 has 15 residues. V was pared by 4 bases and J by 3 bases, with 13 bases between. The germline V gene encodes CDR1 SGDLS and CDR2 YYNGEE. The CDR3 reads CASSPRGGANEKLFF. The CDR3 DNA reads TGTGCCAGCAGCCCTCGGGGAGGAGCTAATGAAAAACTGTTTTTT.

This clonotype was seen a handful of times. CDR3 DNA sequence: TGTGCCATCAGTGAGTCGACAGGACGGGCAAGCTCTGGGGCCAACGTCCTGACTTTC. Translated: CAISESTGRASSGANVLTF. V and J are TRBV10-3 and TRBJ2-6; possible D gene TRBD1, 6 bases. Germline V CDR1 and CDR2: ENHRY, SYGVKD. The germline V and J ends were trimmed by 0 bases and 0 bases, with 15 bases remaining between them. The CDR3 length is 19 residues.

This chain joins TRBV5-1 and TRBJ1-2; no clear D. The V end was cut by 0 bases, the J end by 3 bases, with 15 bases between. The CDR3 contains 16 residues. Germline CDR1 is SGHRS and CDR2 is YFSETQ. CDR3 residues: CASSLAWGSLDYGYTF. CDR3 nucleotide sequence: TGCGCCAGCAGCTTGGCATGGGGATCGCTAGACTATGGCTACACCTTC.

The chain couples TRBV9 to TRBJ2-7; D is perhaps TRBD1 or TRBD2 (5 bases each). The CDR3 covers 15 residues. Germline V CDR1 and CDR2: SGDLS, YYNGEE. V lost 0 bases to trimming and J lost 0 bases, with 10 bases between them. CDR3 amino acids: CASSVGGVNSYEQYF. The CDR3 DNA reads TGTGCCAGCAGCGTAGGAGGGGTCAACTCCTACGAGCAGTACTTC.

This clonotype has at least ten counts. The J gene is TRBJ2-3, the V gene TRBV7-9; no reliable D call. V lost 3 bases and J 5 bases, leaving 6 bases between the germline ends. Looked up from germline, CDR1 is SEHNR and CDR2 is FQNEAQ (reference sequence). The CDR3 runs 12 residues. The CDR3 DNA reads as TGTGCCAGCAGCTTCGCAGGAGATACGCAGTATTTT. As protein: CASSFAGDTQYF.

This clonotype appeared many times. The chain couples TRBV10-3 to TRBJ1-2; D gene unclear. Trimming cost V 1 base and J 4 bases, with 7 bases left between them. The germline V gene encodes CDR1 ENHRY and CDR2 SYGVKD. CDR3 length: 13 amino acids. The CDR3 loop reads CAISELDIYGYTF. The CDR3 DNA is TGTGCCATCAGTGAGTTAGACATCTATGGCTACACCTTC.

There are a few counts of this clonotype. The chain uses TRBV11-2 and TRBJ2-7, with TRBD2 identical over 9 bases. This CDR3 spans 17 amino acids. Germline CDR1 SGHAT, CDR2 FQNNGV. Trimming at V came to 0 bases and at J to 9 bases, leaving 15 bases not matched to a gene. CDR3 nucleotide sequence: TGTGCCAGCAGCTTAGATCAGCGACTAGCGGCAATACTAGGGCAGTACTTC. Its protein is CASSLDQRLAAILGQYF.

This clonotype was counted a few times. The chain's CDR3 is CAIRQGSNQPQHF. The CDR3, as DNA: TGTGCCATCAGACAGGGTAGCAATCAGCCCCAGCATTTT. The chain joins TRBV10-3 to TRBJ1-5, with D possibly matching TRBD1 (6 bases). Trimming stripped 6 bases from V and 0 bases from J, with 6 bases between. Germline CDR1 ENHRY, CDR2 SYGVKD. The CDR3 extends over 13 amino acids.

This clonotype was seen at least ten times. The chain links TRBV12-3 or TRBV12-4 to TRBJ1-1, with TRBD1 matching 7 bases. This CDR3 comprises 13 residues. The J segment lost 0 bases and the V segment lost 6 bases, leaving 1 base of the junction unmatched. In DNA, the CDR3 is TGTGCCAGCAGGGGACAGCTGAACACTGAAGCTTTCTTT. Its protein is CASRGQLNTEAFF.

This clonotype appeared a few times. The chain has TRBV5-1 and TRBJ2-1, with D unclear. Germline-derived CDR1 and CDR2 are SGHRS and YFSETQ. Trimming stripped 4 bases from V and 0 bases from J, with 11 bases between. CDR3 length: 15 residues. The CDR3 DNA sequence: TGCGCCAGCAGCACCGGCGGAAGCTCCTACAATGAGCAGTTCTTC. Amino acid sequence: CASSTGGSSYNEQFF. Variable domain in full (rest from reference TRBV5-1 and TRBJ2-1): KAGVTQTPRYLIKTRGQQVTLSCSPISGHRSVSWYQQTPGQGLQFLFEYFSETQRNKGNFPGRFSGRQFSNSRSEMNVSTLELGDSALYLCASSTGGSSYNEQFFGPGTRLTVL.

This clonotype was counted between two and nine times. This CDR3 is CASSRTGSYETQYF. CDR3 nucleotides: TGTGCCAGCTCACGGACAGGGTCTTACGAGACCCAGTACTTC. The J gene is TRBJ2-5, the V gene TRBV18; 8 nucleotides agree with TRBD1. J lost 5 bases, V lost 4 bases, and 6 bases had no gene match. The CDR3 extends over 14 amino acids. CDR1 and CDR2 (germline): KGHSH, LQKENI. Variable domain in full (rest from reference TRBV18 and TRBJ2-5): NAGVMQNPRHLVRRRGQEARLRCSPMKGHSHVYWYRQLPEEGLKFMVYLQKENIIDESGMPKERFSAEFPKEGPSILRIQQVVRGDSAAYFCASSRTGSYETQYFGPGTRLLVL.

The chain combines TRBV10-3 with TRBJ2-7, with D tentatively TRBD1 (5 bases). V was cut by 7 bases and J by 0 bases, with 13 bases left in between. CDR3 length: 14 residues. Germline V gene lookup returns CDR1 ENHRY and CDR2 SYGVKD. For the CDR3, the DNA is TGTGCCATCACTGCGACAGCGCTCTCCTACGAGCAGTACTTC. It yields the protein CAITATALSYEQYF.

V usage is TRBV20-1 and J usage is TRBJ2-1; 11 bases match TRBD2. V was clipped by 0 bases and J by 9 bases; unmatched bases: 10. Germline V gene sequence: CDR1 DFQATT, CDR2 SNEGSKA (reference sequence). The CDR3 consists of 16 residues. In nucleotides, the CDR3 is TGCAGTGCTAGAGAGCCAACTAGCGGGAGAATTGGTGAGCAGTTCTTC. Protein: CSAREPTSGRIGEQFF.

This clonotype came up once. Given a much more abundant clone one base away, this may be a read error. This chain uses TRBV12-3 or TRBV12-4 with TRBJ2-7; 9 bases line up with TRBD2. With V trimmed by 6 bases and J by 0 bases, 12 bases remained unmatched. This CDR3 contains 17 residues. The CDR3 region has the DNA TGTGCCAGCAGCACCCTCGGGACTAGCAGGAACTCCTACGAGCAGTACTTC. Encoded protein: CASSTLGTSRNSYEQYF.

This rearrangement joins TRBV19 to TRBJ2-3; D might be TRBD1 (6 bases). Looked up from germline, CDR1 is LNHDA and CDR2 is SQIVND (reference sequence). The CDR3 is made up of 15 amino acids. V was clipped by 5 bases and J by 1 base, with 13 bases between them. The CDR3 bases are TGTGCCAGTAGTTCACAGGGCATCGGCACAGATACGCAGTATTTT. Protein product: CASSSQGIGTDTQYF.

The chain is built from TRBV12-3 or TRBV12-4 and TRBJ2-7; D is undetermined. The CDR3 is 12 residues long. The V end was cut by 7 bases, the J end by 3 bases, with 10 bases between. The CDR3 DNA is TGTGCCAGCACCCGGGCCAACTACGAGCAGTACTTC. This encodes CASTRANYEQYF.

This clonotype was seen repeatedly, ten times or more. This chain links TRBV12-3 or TRBV12-4 with TRBJ2-2, with D perhaps being TRBD1 or TRBD2 (5 bases each). The CDR3 extends over 16 amino acids. Trimming cost V 5 bases and J 5 bases, with 18 bases left between them. The CDR3 coding sequence is TGTGCCAGCAGTCCCGGTGGGGGATGGGGGACCGGGGAGCTGTTTTTT. This sequence encodes CASSPGGGWGTGELFF.

This clonotype was detected ten times or more. The CDR3 region has the DNA TGCGCCAGCAGCACCGGGGCCTCGGTCCCAGATACGCAGTATTTT. This sequence encodes CASSTGASVPDTQYF. The chain is built from TRBV5-1 and TRBJ2-3; either TRBD1 or TRBD2 may fit D (5 bases each). Germline V lookup: CDR1 SGHRS, CDR2 YFSETQ. V lost 4 bases to trimming and J lost 4 bases, with 16 bases between them. CDR3 size: 15 residues. The entire variable domain, with the rest obtained from reference TRBV5-1 and TRBJ2-3, is as follows: KAGVTQTPRYLIKTRGQQVTLSCSPISGHRSVSWYQQTPGQGLQFLFEYFSETQRNKGNFPGRFSGRQFSNSRSEMNVSTLELGDSALYLCASSTGASVPDTQYFGPGTRLTVL.

This clonotype has more than one count but fewer than ten. The V and J genes are TRBV2 and TRBJ2-2, with a tentative D call TRBD2 (5 bases). Germline-derived CDR1 and CDR2 are SNHLY and FYNNEI. This CDR3 has 15 amino acids. V lost 3 bases to trimming and J lost 7 bases, with 15 bases between them. The CDR3 DNA follows: TGTGCCAGCAGTGAGCAGACCAGCGGCAGCGGGGAGCTGTTTTTT. Protein: CASSEQTSGSGELFF.

The sample holds a few counts of this clonotype. CDR3 bases: TGTGCCAGCAAAATCGGGACAGCAACTAATGAAAAACTGTTTTTT. Amino acid sequence: CASKIGTATNEKLFF. This chain uses TRBV6-1 with TRBJ1-4; 7 bases are a match to TRBD1. The CDR3 runs to 15 residues. Germline CDR1 and CDR2: MNHNS and SASEGT. V lost 7 bases to trimming and J lost 0 bases; unmatched junction nucleotides: 5.

This clonotype was observed a handful of times. The rearrangement links TRBV2 to TRBJ2-1; tentative D call: TRBD1 (6 bases). V lost 7 bases to trimming and J lost 0 bases, with 10 bases between them. CDR1 and CDR2 from the germline V gene are SNHLY and FYNNEI. The CDR3 loop spans 14 amino acids. The CDR3 spells CASNDRSSYNEQFF. The CDR3 DNA reads TGTGCCAGCAACGACAGGAGCTCCTACAATGAGCAGTTCTTC. Supplemented by reference TRBV2 and TRBJ2-1, the full variable domain reads EPEVTQTPSHQVTQMGQEVILRCVPISNHLYFYWYRQILGQKVEFLVSFYNNEISEKSEIFDDQFSVERPDGSNFTLKIRSTKLEDSAMYFCASNDRSSYNEQFFGPGTRLTVL.

This clonotype was seen repeatedly, ten times or more. This sequence joins TRBV12-3 or TRBV12-4 and TRBJ2-7; D is unresolved. The germline V and J ends were trimmed by 4 bases and 6 bases, with 13 bases remaining between them. There are 13 residues in the CDR3. CDR3 DNA: TGTGCCAGCAGTTGGCAGGTTGTAGGCGAGCAGTACGTC. It yields the protein CASSWQVVGEQYV.